Shown below are 20 T cell receptor beta chains from a single sample sequenced in a study of blood T cell repertoires in COVID-19. TCRdb's table, derived via immunoSEQ multiplex PCR, lists solely in-frame clones and lacks some. This sample yields 200,000 to 250,000 clones, of which about 85% are seen a single time; under 3.5% belongs to the top ten. The sequenced sample consisted of peripheral blood. These TCRs come from a man between 50 and 59 years old who had recovered from COVID-19.

Many counts were recorded for this clone. V and J are TRBV5-1 and TRBJ2-7; 8 nucleotides match TRBD2. The CDR3 covers 16 residues. Germline V CDR1 and CDR2: SGHRS, YFSETQ. Trimming took 1 base from V and 0 from J; bases not matched to a gene: 6. The CDR3 loop reads CASSLPQREFSYEQYF. The CDR3 nucleotides are TGCGCCAGCAGCTTGCCCCAGCGGGAGTTCTCCTACGAGCAGTACTTC.

The rearrangement joins TRBV11-2 to TRBJ2-1; D might be TRBD2 (7 bases). Per the germline V gene, CDR1 is SGHAT and CDR2 is FQNNGV. The CDR3 has 18 residues. Trimming removed 8 bases from V and 0 bases from J, with 23 bases in between. In DNA, the CDR3 is TGTGCCAGCCGACACTGGGGGGGCGGGACCCGCTCCTACAATGAGCAGTTCTTC. Translation gives CASRHWGGGTRSYNEQFF.

The chain employs TRBV19 and TRBJ2-3; weak D call: TRBD1 (6 bases). The CDR3 spans 14 residues. CDR1 LNHDA and CDR2 SQIVND come from the germline V gene (reference sequence). V dropped 5 bases and J dropped 3 bases, with 12 bases sitting between them. The CDR3 is CASSATGETDTQYF. In DNA form, the CDR3 reads TGTGCCAGTAGTGCGACAGGTGAGACAGATACGCAGTATTTT. Together with reference TRBV19 and TRBJ2-3, the CDR3 gives the full variable domain: DGGITQSPKYLFRKEGQNVTLSCEQNLNHDAMYWYRQDPGQGLRLIYYSQIVNDFQKGDIAEGYSVSREKKESFPLTVTSAQKNPTAFYLCASSATGETDTQYFGPGTRLTVL.

V usage is TRBV2 and J usage is TRBJ1-4; the match to TRBD1 covers 7 bases. The length of the CDR3 is 14 residues. Germline V gene data show CDR1 as SNHLY and CDR2 as FYNNEI. V lost 4 bases and J lost 5; bases outside the gene matches: 4. CDR3 in amino acids: CASSVIQGNEKLFF. Written as DNA, the CDR3 is TGTGCCAGCAGTGTAATACAGGGGAATGAAAAACTGTTTTTT.

This chain joins TRBV30 and TRBJ2-3, with 7 bases aligning to TRBD2. The V gene's germline CDR1 is GTSNPN and CDR2 SVGIG (reference sequence). CDR3 size: 17 residues. V lost 3 bases to trimming and J lost 0 bases; unmatched junction nucleotides: 12. CDR3 coding DNA: TGTGCCTGGAGGTCGCCAGAGGCGGGAGTTAGCACAGATACGCAGTATTTT. The encoded protein is CAWRSPEAGVSTDTQYF.

V is TRBV6-5 and J is TRBJ1-2, with TRBD1 matching over 11 bases. The ends lost 7 bases at V and 8 bases at J; junction bases unmatched: 9. This CDR3 is 14 amino acids long. CDR1 and CDR2 (germline): MNHEY, SVGAGI. CDR3 nucleotide sequence: TGTGCCAGCACCCCCGGACAGGGGGCTAGGGGCTACACCTTC. Its translation: CASTPGQGARGYTF.

This chain joins TRBV5-5 and TRBJ1-1; TRBD1 might be the D (5 bases). The V and J ends lost 0 bases and 1 base respectively, with 10 bases between them. Germline V gene data show CDR1 as SGHKS and CDR2 as YYEKEE (reference sequence). This CDR3 is built from 15 residues. For the CDR3, the DNA is TGTGCCAGCAGCTTGGATCGGAGGGGGAACACTGAAGCTTTCTTT. Its protein product is CASSLDRRGNTEAFF.

The sample holds one count of this clone. J is TRBJ2-7 and V is TRBV27, with TRBD1 as a possible D gene (5 bases). Trimming cost V 2 bases and J 6 bases, with 11 bases left between them. In germline, CDR1 is MNHEY, CDR2 SMNVEV (reference sequence). This CDR3 is 13 amino acids long. The DNA of the CDR3 is TGTGCCAGCAGTTTACCAGGGTTCGGCGAGCAGTACTTC. Translated, it gives CASSLPGFGEQYF.

CDR3 sequence: CAIRAPENTEAFF. The CDR3 DNA reads as TGTGCCATCAGGGCCCCCGAGAACACTGAAGCTTTCTTT. V usage is TRBV10-3 and J usage is TRBJ1-1; D unresolved. CDR3 length: 13 amino acids. Germline V CDR1 and CDR2: ENHRY, SYGVKD. The ends were cut back, 6 bases at V and 1 base at J, with 9 bases in the middle.

The chain links TRBV18 to TRBJ2-2; 11 bases map to TRBD2. V was clipped by 3 bases and J by 3 bases; unmatched bases: 15. The CDR3 has 20 residues. Looked up from germline, CDR1 is KGHSH and CDR2 is LQKENI. The CDR3 is CASSPRGQQLAGEYTGELFF. DNA for the CDR3: TGTGCCAGCTCACCCCGGGGCCAACAACTAGCGGGAGAGTACACCGGGGAGCTGTTTTTT.

The V and J genes are TRBV6-5 and TRBJ2-7; 10 bases align to TRBD1. V lost 6 bases and J lost 3; bases outside the gene matches: 8. The CDR3 covers 15 residues. CDR1 is MNHEY and CDR2 is SVGAGI in the germline V gene. CDR3 protein: CASRAGQGLFYEQYF. DNA of the CDR3: TGTGCCAGCAGAGCGGGACAGGGGCTGTTCTACGAGCAGTACTTC.

The chain couples TRBV6-5 to TRBJ2-7; 12 nucleotides agree with TRBD2. CDR1 is MNHEY and CDR2 is SVGAGI in the germline V gene. The CDR3 has 15 amino acids. The V segment lost 6 bases and the J segment 5 bases; nucleotides outside the gene matches: 8. The CDR3 region is CASSPGLAGMNEQYF. In DNA form, the CDR3 reads TGTGCCAGCAGCCCCGGACTAGCGGGAATGAACGAGCAGTACTTC.

The CDR3 sequence: CASSQEPLAGAYNEQFF. Here the CDR3 DNA reads TGTGCCAGCAGCCAAGAACCACTAGCGGGAGCCTACAATGAGCAGTTCTTC. The chain recombines TRBV14 with TRBJ2-1, with 11 bases matching TRBD2. Germline values: CDR1 SGHDN, CDR2 FVKESK. This CDR3 has 17 residues. V shed 0 bases and J 2 bases; nucleotides not matched to a gene: 3.

J is TRBJ1-4 and V is TRBV28, with a weak D call TRBD1 (6 bases). The V end was cut by 3 bases, the J end by 8 bases, with 13 bases between. CDR1 is MDHEN and CDR2 is SYDVKM in the germline V gene. The CDR3 consists of 14 residues. CDR3 sequence (DNA): TGTGCCAGCAGTTTGGGACAATCTAGGGAAAAACTGTTTTTT. Translated: CASSLGQSREKLFF.

The V call is TRBV27, the J call TRBJ2-1; the D gene is possibly TRBD2 (6 bases). Between the trimmed V and J ends, which lost 2 bases and 7 bases, there was a span of 15 bases. The CDR3 extends over 15 amino acids. CDR1 and CDR2 from the germline V gene are MNHEY and SMNVEV (reference sequence). The chain's CDR3 is CASSLLASGVNEQFF. The CDR3 nucleotides read TGTGCCAGCAGTTTACTAGCGTCGGGTGTTAATGAGCAGTTCTTC.

The chain recombines TRBV5-4 with TRBJ2-3; 7 nucleotides line up with TRBD2. V dropped 1 base and J dropped 2; count of bases not matched to a gene: 13. CDR3 length: 18 residues. Germline V lookup: CDR1 SGHNT, CDR2 YYREEE (reference sequence). This CDR3 reads CASSLLKVGGGYTDTQYF. CDR3 coding DNA: TGTGCCAGCAGCTTGCTCAAAGTGGGGGGAGGGTACACAGATACGCAGTATTTT.

The rearrangement joins TRBV7-2 to TRBJ2-1; D remains unclear. Germline CDR1 and CDR2: SGHTA and FQGNSA. V was shortened by 4 bases and J by 6 bases, with 10 bases between the two germline ends. This CDR3 spans 13 amino acids. Here the CDR3 DNA reads TGTGCCAGCAGCTCCTTTTTGAGCAATGAGCAGTTCTTC. Translated, it gives CASSSFLSNEQFF.

This clone occurred a few times. The chain recombines TRBV5-8 with TRBJ2-1; 14 bases fit TRBD2. This CDR3 is 17 amino acids long. J was trimmed by 8 bases and V by 3 bases; bases with no gene match: 10. Germline CDR1 and CDR2: SGHTS and YDEGEE. For the CDR3, the DNA is TGTGCCAGCAGCTCGAAAGGGACTAGCGGGAGTTGGTATGAGCAGTTCTTC. It translates to CASSSKGTSGSWYEQFF.

This clone was counted a single time. The chain has TRBV19 and TRBJ2-1; the match to TRBD2 covers 10 bases. J gave up 5 bases and V 5 bases, and 12 bases lay outside the gene matches. CDR3 length: 17 amino acids. Germline lookup yields CDR1 LNHDA and CDR2 SQIVND (reference sequence). In DNA, the CDR3 is TGTGCCAGTAGTCCACGGGGAGAAGGACTAGCGGACAATGAGCAGTTCTTC. Encoded protein: CASSPRGEGLADNEQFF.

The V and J genes are TRBV5-6 and TRBJ2-7; 9 bases map to TRBD2. Trimming cost V 4 bases and J 2 bases; bases outside gene matches: 7. Germline V gene data show CDR1 as SGHDT and CDR2 as YYEEEE. The length of the CDR3 is 15 residues. Here the CDR3 DNA reads TGTGCCAGCAGCAGAGGACTAGCGAGAGCCTACGAGCAGTACTTC. It specifies CASSRGLARAYEQYF.